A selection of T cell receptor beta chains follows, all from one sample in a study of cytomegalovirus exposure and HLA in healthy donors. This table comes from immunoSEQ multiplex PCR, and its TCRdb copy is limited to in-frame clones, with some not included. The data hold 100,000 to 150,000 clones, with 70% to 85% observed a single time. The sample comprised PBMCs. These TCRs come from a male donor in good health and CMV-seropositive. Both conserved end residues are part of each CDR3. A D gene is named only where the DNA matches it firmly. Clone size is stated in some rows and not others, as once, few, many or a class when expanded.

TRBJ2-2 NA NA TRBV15 TGTGCCACCAGGCCGGGACTCCAGAACACCGGGGAGCTGTTTTTT CATRPGLQNTGELFF
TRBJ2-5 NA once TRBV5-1 TGCGCCAGCAGCCCCCCAGGGCAGCAAGACACCCAGTACTTC CASSPPGQQDTQYF
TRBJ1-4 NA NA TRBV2 TGTGCCAGCAGCCGGGACGGCGTTGGGGAGGGGGGTTTTTTT CASSRDGVGEGGFF
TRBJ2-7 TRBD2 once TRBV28 TGTGCCAGCAGTTTAGACCCCGCCCTAGCGGGGTCCCACGAGCAGTACTTC CASSLDPALAGSHEQYF
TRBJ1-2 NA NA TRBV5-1 TGCGCCAGCAGCTTGGCCGGTGTAGGGGGCTATGGCTACACCTTC CASSLAGVGGYGYTF
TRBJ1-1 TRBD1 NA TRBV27 TGTGCCAGCAGTCTCGACAGGGGTATGAACACTGAAGCTTTCTTT CASSLDRGMNTEAFF
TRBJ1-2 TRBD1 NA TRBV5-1 TGCGCCAGCAGCTTGGATGGGTCAGGGGGCCGGGGCTACACCTTC CASSLDGSGGRGYTF
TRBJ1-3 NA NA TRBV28 TGTGCCAGCACTCTCCCGGGGGGGGACACCATATATTTT CASTLPGGDTIYF
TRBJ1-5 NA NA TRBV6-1 TGTGCCAGCAGAAGCGGACGCCAGATGAATCAGCCCCAGCATTTT CASRSGRQMNQPQHF
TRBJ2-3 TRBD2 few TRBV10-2 TGCGCCAGCAGTGATAGGGAAAGACTAGCGACTGATACGCAGTATTTT CASSDRERLATDTQYF
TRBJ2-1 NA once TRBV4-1 TGCGCCAGCAGCCAGACCTTTGGAGGGTCGTACAATGAGCAGTTCTTC CASSQTFGGSYNEQFF
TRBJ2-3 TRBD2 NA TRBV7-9 TGTGCCAGCAGCCCGGGGACTAGAGTTTCTATAGATACGCAGTATTTT CASSPGTRVSIDTQYF
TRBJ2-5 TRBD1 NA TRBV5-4 TGTGCCAGCAGCTCGCCGGGACAGGGGGCGGAGACCCAGTACTTC CASSSPGQGAETQYF
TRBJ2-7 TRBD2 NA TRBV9 TGTGCCAGCAGCGCCGGGACTACCTACGAGCAGTACTTC CASSAGTTYEQYF
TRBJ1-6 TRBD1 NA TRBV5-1 TGCGCCAGCAGCTCGGGACAGGGGGTTAACAGCCTCCACTTT CASSSGQGVNSLHF
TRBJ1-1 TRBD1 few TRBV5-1 TGCGCCAGCAGCTTGGGGGACAGGGTATCTGTGGGTACTGAAGCTTTCTTT CASSLGDRVSVGTEAFF
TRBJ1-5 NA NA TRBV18 TGTGCCAGCTCACTACAAGGCAGGGTCGACCAGCCCCAGCATTTT CASSLQGRVDQPQHF
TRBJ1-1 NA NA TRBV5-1 TGCGCCAGCAGCTTGGAGGGGGGGCGAGGTGAAGCTTTCTTT CASSLEGGRGEAFF
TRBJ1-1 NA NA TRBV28 TGTGCCAGCACCCAGGTTAACACTGAAGCTTTCTTT CASTQVNTEAFF
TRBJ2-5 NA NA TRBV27 TGTGCCAGCAAAACAGGGAGAATACACCAAGAGACCCAGTACTTC CASKTGRIHQETQYF
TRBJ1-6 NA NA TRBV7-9 TGTTCCAGCACCCAAGGAACAGGGAATTCACCCCTCCACTTT CSSTQGTGNSPLHF
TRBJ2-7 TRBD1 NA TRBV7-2 TGTGCCAGCAGCTTTGACAGGGTCCACGAGCAGTACTTC CASSFDRVHEQYF
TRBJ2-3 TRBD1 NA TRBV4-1 TGCGCCAGCAGCCCGGACAGGGGAAGTACAGATACGCAGTATTTT CASSPDRGSTDTQYF
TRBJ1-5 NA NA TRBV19 TGTGCCAGTAGTATGGGACTCCTTAGCAATCAGCCCCAGCATTTT CASSMGLLSNQPQHF
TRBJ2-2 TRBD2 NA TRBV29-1 TGCAGCGTGACCCGAGGACTAGCGGGAAACACCGGGGAGCTGTTTTTT CSVTRGLAGNTGELFF
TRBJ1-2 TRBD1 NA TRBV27 TGTGCCAGCAGTGCACCGGGACAGGGGGTGGGTGGCTACACCTTC CASSAPGQGVGGYTF
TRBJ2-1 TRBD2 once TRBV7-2 TGTGCCAGCAGCCCCGGACTAGCGGGATCCTACAATGAGCAGTTCTTC CASSPGLAGSYNEQFF
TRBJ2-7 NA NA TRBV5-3 TGTGCCAGAAGCTTGGATAGGGAGTACGAGCAGTACTTC CARSLDREYEQYF
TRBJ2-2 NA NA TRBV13 TGTGCCAGCAGCCTTCGACACCACCGGGAGCTGTTTTTT CASSLRHHRELFF
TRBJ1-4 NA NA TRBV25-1 TGTGCCATCGAGGGGGATAATGAAAAACTGTTTTTT CAIEGDNEKLFF
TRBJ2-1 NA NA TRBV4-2 TGTGCCAGCAGCGAGACGCCTAGCTCTCGCAATGAGCAGTTCTTC CASSETPSSRNEQFF
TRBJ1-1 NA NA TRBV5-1 TGCGCCAGCAGCCGTGGGAGTTGGGGGAACACTGAAGCTTTCTTT CASSRGSWGNTEAFF
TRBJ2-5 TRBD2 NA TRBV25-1 TGTGCCAGCACCTCTAGCGGGAGGGCCGAGGGGACCCAGTACTTC CASTSSGRAEGTQYF
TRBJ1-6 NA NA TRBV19 TGTGCCAGTAGTATGAGTTATAATTCACCCCTCCACTTT CASSMSYNSPLHF
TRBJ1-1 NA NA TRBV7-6 TGTGCCGTAACAGGACCTGGGAACACTGAAGCTTTCTTT CAVTGPGNTEAFF
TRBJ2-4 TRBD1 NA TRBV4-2 TGTGCCAGCAGCCAAGAGACAGGGGGGCCCGACATTCAGTACTTC CASSQETGGPDIQYF
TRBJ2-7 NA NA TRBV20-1 TGCAGTGCAAACAAGCGCGGCGAGCAGTACTTC CSANKRGEQYF
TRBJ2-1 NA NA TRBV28 TGTGCCAGCAGTTGGGGCAGGATAAACAATGAGCAGTTCTTC CASSWGRINNEQFF
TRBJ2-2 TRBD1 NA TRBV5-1 TGCGCCAGCAGCCGGGACAGATCGTCTCCCGGGGAGCTGTTTTTT CASSRDRSSPGELFF
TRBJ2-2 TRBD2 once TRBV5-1 TGCGCCAGCAGCTTGCCCGGCGGGAGGGCTGGCGGGGAGCTGTTTTTT CASSLPGGRAGGELFF
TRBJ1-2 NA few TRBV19 TGTGCCAGTAGTACGGGCTATGGCTACACCTTC CASSTGYGYTF
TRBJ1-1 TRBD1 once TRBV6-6 TGTGCCAGCACCGCCGGGACAGGTTTTCTGAACACTGAAGCTTTCTTT CASTAGTGFLNTEAFF
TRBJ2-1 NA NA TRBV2 TGTGCCAGCAGTGAATACAGGGTAGGACAAAACAATGAGCAGTTCTTC CASSEYRVGQNNEQFF
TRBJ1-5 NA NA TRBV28 TGTGCCAGCAGTGCCCAGGGTAAAGTATATCAGCCCCAGCATTTT CASSAQGKVYQPQHF
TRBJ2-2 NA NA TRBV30 TGTGCCTGGAGTGTAGAGGTGGGCAGGGGCGGCAACACCGGGGAGCTGTTTTTT CAWSVEVGRGGNTGELFF